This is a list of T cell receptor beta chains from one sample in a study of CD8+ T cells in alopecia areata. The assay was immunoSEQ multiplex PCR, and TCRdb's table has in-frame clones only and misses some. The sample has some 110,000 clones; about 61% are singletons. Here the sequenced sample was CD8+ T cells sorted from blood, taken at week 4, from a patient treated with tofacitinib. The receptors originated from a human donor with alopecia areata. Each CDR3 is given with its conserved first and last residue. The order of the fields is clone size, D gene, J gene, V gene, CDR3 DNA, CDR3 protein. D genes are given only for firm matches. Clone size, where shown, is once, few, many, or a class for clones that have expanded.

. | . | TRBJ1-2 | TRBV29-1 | TGCAGCGTTGTGTCTAACTATGGCTACACCTTC | CSVVSNYGYTF
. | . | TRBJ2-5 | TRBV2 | TGTGCCAGGGACTACGCAGGGACCCAGTACTTC | CARDYAGTQYF
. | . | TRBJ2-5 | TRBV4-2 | TGTGCCAGCAGCCCTAACAGGGCCGATCAAGAGACCCAGTACTTC | CASSPNRADQETQYF
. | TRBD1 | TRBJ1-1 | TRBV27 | TGTGCCAGTGCGGACAGGGGAGAAACTGAAGCTTTCTTT | CASADRGETEAFF
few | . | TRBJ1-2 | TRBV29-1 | TGCAGCGTTGACACAGACTATGGCTACACCTTC | CSVDTDYGYTF
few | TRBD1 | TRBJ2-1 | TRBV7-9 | TGTGCCAGCAGCCCACGACAGGGCCGTGATGTGAATGAGCAGTTCTTC | CASSPRQGRDVNEQFF
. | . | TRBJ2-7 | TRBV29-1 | TGCAGCGCCAGGCGGGGAGACCCTAGATACGAGCAGTACTTC | CSARRGDPRYEQYF
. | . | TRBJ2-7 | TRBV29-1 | TGCAGCGTTGCCCAGGACAGCTACGAGCAGTACTTC | CSVAQDSYEQYF
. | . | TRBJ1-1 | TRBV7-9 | TGTGCCAGCAGCTCCCTCGCTGAAGCTTTCTTT | CASSSLAEAFF
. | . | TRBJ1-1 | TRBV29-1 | TGCAGCGCTAGCAACACTGAAGCTTTCTTT | CSASNTEAFF
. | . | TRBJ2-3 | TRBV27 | TGTGCCAGCTCCGTAGGGGCCTCTTTGCGAGATACGCAGTATTTT | CASSVGASLRDTQYF
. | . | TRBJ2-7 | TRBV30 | TGTGCCTGGAGTACGCCGGTCGAGCAGTACTTC | CAWSTPVEQYF
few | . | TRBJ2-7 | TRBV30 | TGTGCCTGGAGTGTAGCGGCCACGCAGAGCGACGAGCAGTACTTC | CAWSVAATQSDEQYF
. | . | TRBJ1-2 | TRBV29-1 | TGCAGCGTTGACATCAACTATGGCTACACCTTC | CSVDINYGYTF
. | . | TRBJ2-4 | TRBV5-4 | TGTGCCAGCAGCCGGTGGGTAGGGGATGACATTCAGTACTTC | CASSRWVGDDIQYF
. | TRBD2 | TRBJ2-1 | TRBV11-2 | TGTGCCAGCAGCTCCCTTAGCGGGAATGAGCAGTTCTTC | CASSSLSGNEQFF
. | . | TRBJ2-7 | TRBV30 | TGTGCCTCCCTTGGGGGGCGAGGGCACGAGCAGTACTTC | CASLGGRGHEQYF
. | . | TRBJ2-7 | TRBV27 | TGTGCCAGCAGTCCGGACAGCTTCGCTTACGAGCAGTACTTC | CASSPDSFAYEQYF
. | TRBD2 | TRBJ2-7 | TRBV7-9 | TGTGCCAGCAGCTTACTGGCGGGAGGGCTCCACGAGCAGTACTTC | CASSLLAGGLHEQYF